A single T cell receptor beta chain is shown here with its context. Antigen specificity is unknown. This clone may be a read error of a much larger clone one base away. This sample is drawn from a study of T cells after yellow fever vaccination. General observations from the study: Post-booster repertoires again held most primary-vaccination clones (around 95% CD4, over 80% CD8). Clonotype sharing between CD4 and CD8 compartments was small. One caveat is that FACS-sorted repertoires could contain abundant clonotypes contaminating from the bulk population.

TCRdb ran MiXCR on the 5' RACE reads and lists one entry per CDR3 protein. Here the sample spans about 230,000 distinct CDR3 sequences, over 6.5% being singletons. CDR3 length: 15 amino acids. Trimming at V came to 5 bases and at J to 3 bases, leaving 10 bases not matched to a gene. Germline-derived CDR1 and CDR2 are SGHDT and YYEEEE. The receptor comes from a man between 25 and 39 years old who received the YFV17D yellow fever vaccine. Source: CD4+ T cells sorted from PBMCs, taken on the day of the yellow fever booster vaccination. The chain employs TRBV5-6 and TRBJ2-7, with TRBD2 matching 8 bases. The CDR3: CASSLIGRALYEQYF. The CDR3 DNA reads TGTGCCAGCAGTCTTATCGGGAGGGCCCTCTACGAGCAGTACTTC.